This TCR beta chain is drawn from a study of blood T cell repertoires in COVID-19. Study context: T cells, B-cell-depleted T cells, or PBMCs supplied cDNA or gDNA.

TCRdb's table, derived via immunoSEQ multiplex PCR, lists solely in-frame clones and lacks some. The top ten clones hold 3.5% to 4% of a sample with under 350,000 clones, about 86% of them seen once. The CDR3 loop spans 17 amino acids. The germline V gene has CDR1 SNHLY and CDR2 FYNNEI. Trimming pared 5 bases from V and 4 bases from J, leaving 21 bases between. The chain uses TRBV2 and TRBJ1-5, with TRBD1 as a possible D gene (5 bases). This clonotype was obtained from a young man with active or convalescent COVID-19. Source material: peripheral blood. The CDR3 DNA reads TGTGCCAGCAGTAATGGGACTCCGTTACTCTTTAATCAGCCCCAGCATTTT. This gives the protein CASSNGTPLLFNQPQHF.